This TCR beta chain is from a study of cytomegalovirus exposure and HLA in healthy donors. General observations from the study: A classifier reportedly called cytomegalovirus status with high sensitivity and specificity. A later analysis appeared to link common viral pathogens to several of the most significant clusters. HLA alleles were associated with 17,000 or so TCR beta sequences in a later analysis at 0.05 false discovery rate.

On this clone itself: Its specificity is not known.

With 60 Vbeta and 13 Jbeta primers, the PCR was carried out. This table comes from immunoSEQ multiplex PCR, and its TCRdb copy is limited to in-frame clones, with some not included. The sample records around 190,000 clones, 81% being singletons. Sequences were obtained from PBMCs. This TCR derives from a man in his late teens or twenties in good health and CMV-seronegative.

The CDR3 region is CATLTARAHGYTF. CDR3 nucleotides: TGTGCCACCCTCACAGCCAGGGCCCATGGCTACACCTTC. The V and J genes are TRBV6-6 and TRBJ1-2; tentative D call: TRBD1 (5 bases). V lost 10 bases and J lost 6, with 18 bases in between. Germline V gene lookup returns CDR1 MNHNY and CDR2 SVGAGI (reference sequence). The CDR3 has 13 amino acids.